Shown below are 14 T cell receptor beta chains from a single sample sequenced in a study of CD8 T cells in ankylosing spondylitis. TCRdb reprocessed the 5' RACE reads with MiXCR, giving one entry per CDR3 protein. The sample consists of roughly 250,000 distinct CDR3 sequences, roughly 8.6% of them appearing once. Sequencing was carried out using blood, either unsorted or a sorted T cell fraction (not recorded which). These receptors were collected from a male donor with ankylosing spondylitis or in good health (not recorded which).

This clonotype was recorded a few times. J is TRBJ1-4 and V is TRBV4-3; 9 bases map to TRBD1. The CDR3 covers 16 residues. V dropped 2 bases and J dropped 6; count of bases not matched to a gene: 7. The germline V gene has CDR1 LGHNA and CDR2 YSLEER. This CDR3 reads CASSQNRQGGDEKLFF. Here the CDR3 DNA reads TGCGCCAGCAGCCAAAACAGACAGGGGGGAGATGAAAAACTGTTTTTT.

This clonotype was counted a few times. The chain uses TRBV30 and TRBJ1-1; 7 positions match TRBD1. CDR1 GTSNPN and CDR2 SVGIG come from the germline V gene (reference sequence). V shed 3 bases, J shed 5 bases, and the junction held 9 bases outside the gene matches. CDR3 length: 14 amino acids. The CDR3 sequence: CAWSVNRGETEAFF. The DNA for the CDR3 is TGTGCCTGGAGCGTCAACAGGGGAGAGACTGAAGCTTTCTTT.

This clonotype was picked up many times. The CDR3 loop is CASSPQGGWTEAFF. The CDR3 nucleotides are TGTGCCAGCAGTCCGCAGGGAGGTTGGACTGAAGCTTTCTTT. The V and J genes are TRBV12-3 or TRBV12-4 and TRBJ1-1; D is possibly TRBD1 (5 bases). Trimming stripped 5 bases from V and 5 bases from J, with 15 bases between. The CDR3 consists of 14 residues.

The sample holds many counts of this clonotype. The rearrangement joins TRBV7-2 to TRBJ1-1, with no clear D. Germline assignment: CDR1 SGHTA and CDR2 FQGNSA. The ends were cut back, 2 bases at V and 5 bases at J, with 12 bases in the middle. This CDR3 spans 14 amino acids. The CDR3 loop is CASSLFGWQTEAFF. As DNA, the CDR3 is TGTGCCAGCAGCTTATTTGGCTGGCAAACTGAAGCTTTCTTT. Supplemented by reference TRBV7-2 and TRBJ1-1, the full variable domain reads GAGVSQSPSNKVTEKGKDVELRCDPISGHTALYWYRQSLGQGLEFLIYFQGNSAPDKSGLPSDRFSAERTGGSVSTLTIQRTQQEDSAVYLCASSLFGWQTEAFFGQGTRLTVV.

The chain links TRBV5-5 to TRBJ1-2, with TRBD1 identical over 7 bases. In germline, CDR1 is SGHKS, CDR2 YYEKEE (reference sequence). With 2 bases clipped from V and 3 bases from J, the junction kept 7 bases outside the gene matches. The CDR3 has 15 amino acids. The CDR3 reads CASSFQDRDDYGYTF. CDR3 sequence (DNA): TGTGCCAGCAGCTTTCAAGACAGGGACGACTATGGCTACACCTTC.

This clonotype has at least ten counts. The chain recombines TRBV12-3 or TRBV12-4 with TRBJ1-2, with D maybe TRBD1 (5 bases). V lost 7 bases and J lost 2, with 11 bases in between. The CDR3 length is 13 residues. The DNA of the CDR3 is TGTGCCAGCACCGATGGGGGGAACTATGGCTACACCTTC. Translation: CASTDGGNYGYTF.

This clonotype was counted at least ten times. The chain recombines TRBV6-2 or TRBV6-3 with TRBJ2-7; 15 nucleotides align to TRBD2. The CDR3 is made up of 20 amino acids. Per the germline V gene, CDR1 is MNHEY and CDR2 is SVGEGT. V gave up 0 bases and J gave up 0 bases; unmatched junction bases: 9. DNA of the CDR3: TGTGCCAGCAGTTACTCGCCGTTTGGGACTAGCGGGAGGATCTCCTACGAGCAGTACTTC. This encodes CASSYSPFGTSGRISYEQYF.

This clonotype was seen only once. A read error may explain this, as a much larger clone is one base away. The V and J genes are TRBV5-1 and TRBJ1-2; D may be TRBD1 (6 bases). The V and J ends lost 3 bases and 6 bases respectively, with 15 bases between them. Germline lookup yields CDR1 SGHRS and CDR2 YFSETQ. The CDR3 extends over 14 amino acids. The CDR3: CASSYPDRRDGYTF. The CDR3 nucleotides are TGCGCCAGCAGCTACCCCGACAGGAGGGATGGCTACACCTTC. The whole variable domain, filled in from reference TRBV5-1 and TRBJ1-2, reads KAGVTQTPRYLIKTRGQQVTLSCSPISGHRSVSWYQQTPGQGLQFLFEYFSETQRNKGNFPGRFSGRQFSNSRSEMNVSTLELGDSALYLCASSYPDRRDGYTFGSGTRLTVV.

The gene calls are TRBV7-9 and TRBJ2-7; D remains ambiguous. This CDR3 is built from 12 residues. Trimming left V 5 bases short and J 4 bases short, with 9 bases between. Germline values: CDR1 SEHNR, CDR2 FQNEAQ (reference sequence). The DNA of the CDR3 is TGTGCCAGCAGCATGGACGGGTACGAGCAGTACTTC. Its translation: CASSMDGYEQYF.

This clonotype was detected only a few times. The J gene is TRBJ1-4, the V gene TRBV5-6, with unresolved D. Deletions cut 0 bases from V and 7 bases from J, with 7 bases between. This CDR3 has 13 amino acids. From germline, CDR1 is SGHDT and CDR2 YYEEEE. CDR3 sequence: CASSLDTAEKLFF. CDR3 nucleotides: TGTGCCAGCAGCTTGGACACGGCTGAAAAACTGTTTTTT.

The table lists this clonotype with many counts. The CDR3 nucleotides read TGTGCCAGCAGCTCGCGACAGGGGGATGAGCAGTTCTTC. Translation: CASSSRQGDEQFF. The V call is TRBV6-1, the J call TRBJ2-1, with 9 nucleotides matching TRBD1. This CDR3 is built from 13 residues. The V gene end was trimmed by 6 bases and the J gene end by 8 bases; junction bases not matched to a gene: 5. Germline loops: CDR1 MNHNS, CDR2 SASEGT.

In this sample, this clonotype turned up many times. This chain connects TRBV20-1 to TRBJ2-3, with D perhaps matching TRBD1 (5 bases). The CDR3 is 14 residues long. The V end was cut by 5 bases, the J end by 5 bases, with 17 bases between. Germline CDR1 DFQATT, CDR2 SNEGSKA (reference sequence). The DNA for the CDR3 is TGCAGTGCTTTACAGGCCTCATATGGAGATACGCAGTATTTT. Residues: CSALQASYGDTQYF.

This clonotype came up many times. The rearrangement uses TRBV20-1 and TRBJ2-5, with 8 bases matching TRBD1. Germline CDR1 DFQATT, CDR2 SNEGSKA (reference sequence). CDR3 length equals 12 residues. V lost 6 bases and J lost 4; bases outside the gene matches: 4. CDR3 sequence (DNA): TGCAGTGCAATCGACAGGGGAGAGACCCAGTACTTC. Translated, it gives CSAIDRGETQYF.

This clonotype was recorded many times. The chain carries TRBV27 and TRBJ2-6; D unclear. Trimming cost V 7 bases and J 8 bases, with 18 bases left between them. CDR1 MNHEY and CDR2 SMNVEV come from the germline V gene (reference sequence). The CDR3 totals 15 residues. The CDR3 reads CASKVTPTRPNVLTF. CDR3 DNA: TGTGCCAGCAAAGTTACGCCCACTCGTCCCAACGTCCTGACTTTC.